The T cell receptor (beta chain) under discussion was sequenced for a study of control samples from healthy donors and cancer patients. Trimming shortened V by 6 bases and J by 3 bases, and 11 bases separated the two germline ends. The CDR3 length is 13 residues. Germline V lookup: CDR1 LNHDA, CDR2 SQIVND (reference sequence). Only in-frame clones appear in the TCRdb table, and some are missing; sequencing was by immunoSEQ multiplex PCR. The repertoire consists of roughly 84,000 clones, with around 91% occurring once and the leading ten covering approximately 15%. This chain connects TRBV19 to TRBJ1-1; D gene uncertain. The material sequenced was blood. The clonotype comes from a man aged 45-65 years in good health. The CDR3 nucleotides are TGTGCCAGTAGGATTAAACGGGACACTGAAGCTTTCTTT. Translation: CASRIKRDTEAFF.